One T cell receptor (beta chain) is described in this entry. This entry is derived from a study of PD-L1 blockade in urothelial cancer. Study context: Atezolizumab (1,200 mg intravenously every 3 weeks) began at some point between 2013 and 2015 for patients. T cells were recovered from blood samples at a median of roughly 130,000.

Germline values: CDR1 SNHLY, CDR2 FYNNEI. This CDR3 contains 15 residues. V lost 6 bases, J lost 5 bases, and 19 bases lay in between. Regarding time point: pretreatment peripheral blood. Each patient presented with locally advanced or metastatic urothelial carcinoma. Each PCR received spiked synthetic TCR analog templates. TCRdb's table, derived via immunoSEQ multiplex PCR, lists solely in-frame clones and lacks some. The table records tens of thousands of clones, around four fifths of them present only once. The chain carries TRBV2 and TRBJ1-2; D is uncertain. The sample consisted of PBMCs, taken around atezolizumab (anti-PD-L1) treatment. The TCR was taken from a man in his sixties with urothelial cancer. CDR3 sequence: CASRNSGTAVYGYTF. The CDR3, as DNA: TGTGCCAGCAGAAACTCGGGAACAGCGGTGTATGGCTACACCTTC.